Listed below are T cell receptor beta chains from one sample, sequenced in a study of cytomegalovirus exposure and HLA in healthy donors. Assay used: immunoSEQ multiplex PCR; TCRdb lists only in-frame clones, some missing. The sample yields 150,000 to 200,000 clones, around nine tenths seen once. Sequencing was carried out using PBMCs. Every receptor here comes from a woman in her twenties or thirties in good health and CMV-seronegative. Both conserved end residues are part of each CDR3. D genes are given only for firm matches. Size is stated for part of the rows, as once, few or many counts, or as a class when the clone is expanded.

length: 14
V: TRBV5-4
size: -
D: -
J: TRBJ2-3
CDR3: CASSGGARIDTQYF
DNA: TGTGCCAGCAGCGGGGGGGCCAGGATAGATACGCAGTATTTT

length: 14
V: TRBV27
size: -
D: TRBD2
J: TRBJ2-5
CDR3: CASSAGTRGETQYF
DNA: TGTGCCAGCAGTGCAGGGACTAGAGGCGAGACCCAGTACTTC

length: 15
V: TRBV5-1
size: few
D: TRBD2
J: TRBJ2-2
CDR3: CASKGTSGNTGELFF
DNA: TGCGCCAGCAAGGGGACTAGCGGTAACACCGGGGAGCTGTTTTTT

length: 14
V: TRBV14
size: -
D: TRBD2
J: TRBJ2-3
CDR3: CASSQAGGTDTQYF
DNA: TGTGCCAGCAGCCAGGCGGGAGGAACAGATACGCAGTATTTT

length: 16
V: TRBV5-1
size: once
D: -
J: TRBJ2-1
CDR3: CASSSGLLSSYNEQFF
DNA: TGCGCCAGCAGCTCCGGACTGCTGAGCTCCTACAATGAGCAGTTCTTC

length: 12
V: TRBV5-1
size: -
D: TRBD1
J: TRBJ2-7
CDR3: CASSEGAGAKYF
DNA: TGCGCCAGCAGCGAGGGGGCAGGGGCGAAGTACTTC

length: 12
V: TRBV28
size: once
D: -
J: TRBJ1-2
CDR3: CASTGRGDGYTF
DNA: TGTGCCAGCACCGGGAGAGGCGATGGCTACACCTTC

length: 13
V: TRBV28
size: -
D: -
J: TRBJ1-1
CDR3: CASVGQSSTEAFF
DNA: TGTGCCAGCGTCGGACAGTCATCGACTGAAGCTTTCTTT

length: 16
V: TRBV18
size: -
D: TRBD2
J: TRBJ2-3
CDR3: CASSPGTSRLLDTQYF
DNA: TGTGCCAGCTCACCGGGGACTAGCCGATTACTAGATACGCAGTATTTT

length: 17
V: TRBV14
size: -
D: -
J: TRBJ1-2
CDR3: CASSQDTGREWDYGYTF
DNA: TGTGCCAGCAGTCAGGATACAGGGAGAGAATGGGACTATGGCTACACCTTC

length: 17
V: TRBV27
size: -
D: TRBD2
J: TRBJ2-1
CDR3: CASSSPQAGDSYNEQFF
DNA: TGTGCCAGCAGTTCCCCTCAAGCGGGGGACTCCTACAATGAGCAGTTCTTC

length: 13
V: TRBV5-8
size: -
D: -
J: TRBJ2-3
CDR3: CASSLLGIDTQYF
DNA: TGTGCCAGCAGCCTTCTAGGAATCGATACGCAGTATTTT

length: 15
V: TRBV27
size: -
D: -
J: TRBJ1-4
CDR3: CASSLTVATNEKLFF
DNA: TGTGCCAGCAGCCTGACAGTTGCAACTAATGAAAAACTGTTTTTT

length: 16
V: TRBV19
size: -
D: TRBD1
J: TRBJ1-5
CDR3: CASSTAGGYSNQPQHF
DNA: TGTGCCAGTAGTACCGCAGGGGGCTATAGCAATCAGCCCCAGCATTTT

length: 14
V: TRBV10-2
size: -
D: TRBD1
J: TRBJ2-1
CDR3: CASSAPGGYNEQFF
DNA: TGCGCCAGCAGTGCGCCAGGGGGATACAATGAGCAGTTCTTC

length: 13
V: TRBV13
size: -
D: -
J: TRBJ1-1
CDR3: CASSLEQETEAFF
DNA: TGTGCCAGCAGCCTAGAACAGGAAACTGAAGCTTTCTTT

length: 15
V: TRBV6-5
size: -
D: TRBD2
J: TRBJ2-1
CDR3: CASSALAGGPGEQFF
DNA: TGTGCCAGCAGCGCCCTAGCGGGGGGGCCCGGTGAGCAGTTCTTC

length: 16
V: TRBV5-3
size: -
D: -
J: TRBJ1-5
CDR3: CARSLSGQGSNQPQHF
DNA: TGTGCCAGAAGCTTAAGTGGGCAGGGTAGCAATCAGCCCCAGCATTTT